This T cell receptor beta chain came from a study of blood T cell repertoires in COVID-19. At the level of the study: COVID-19 samples collected from the United States, Italy and Spain covered acute and convalescent phases.

The CDR3 runs 12 residues. Per the germline V gene, CDR1 is SGHNT and CDR2 is YYREEE (reference sequence). V shed 4 bases and J 8 bases; nucleotides not matched to a gene: 5. How the authors handled the data: Reference gene primer amplification gave estimated nucleated cell counts. The method was immunoSEQ multiplex PCR; TCRdb's version includes in-frame clones alone and lacks a portion of them. V, J and clone size derive from that table, while D and trimming were established from the DNA sequence. The data contain some 460,000 clones, around 88% of them singletons. V usage is TRBV5-4 and J usage is TRBJ1-1, with TRBD1 matching 7 bases. The sample consisted of peripheral blood. The receptor was derived from a woman between 25 and 40 years old with acute or convalescent COVID-19. The CDR3 nucleotides are TGTGCCAGCAGCCACACGGACAGGGAAGCTTTCTTT. Its translation is CASSHTDREAFF.